This T cell receptor beta chain was recorded in a study of T-cell memory formation after mild COVID-19. Using its own MiXCR run on the 5' RACE reads, TCRdb lists one record per CDR3 protein. The sample consists of hundreds of thousands of distinct CDR3 sequences, about 20% of them appearing once. Sequencing input: PBMCs or a T cell subset sorted from them (not recorded which). The source is an adult woman who had mild COVID-19 (a few samples of this study predate the infection). Cell type and time point are not known.

The CDR3 here is CASSSLDRGGTEAFF. The CDR3 coding sequence is TGTGCCAGTAGCTCCCTTGACAGGGGGGGTACTGAAGCTTTCTTT. This rearrangement joins TRBV19 to TRBJ1-1; 9 positions agree with TRBD1. From germline, CDR1 is LNHDA and CDR2 SQIVND (reference sequence). This CDR3 is 15 amino acids long. Germline trimming cut 6 bases from V and 5 bases from J; bases unmatched to any gene: 10.